The rows below give T cell receptor beta chains drawn from one sample of a study of cytomegalovirus exposure and HLA in healthy donors. The data were produced by immunoSEQ multiplex PCR, yet TCRdb's version contains in-frame clones alone and is incomplete. This sample has about 120,000 clones, with around 77% found just once. The sample comprised PBMCs. The source is a human donor in good health. Each CDR3 is given with its conserved first and last residue. Each record gives: D gene, V gene, clone size, J gene, CDR3 DNA, CDR3 protein. D genes are given only for firm matches. The size of a clone is reported for some rows only, either as once, few or many, or as a class for expanded clones.

d_call: TRBD1; v_call: TRBV2; clone_size: few; j_call: TRBJ1-2; cdr3_nt: TGTGCCAGCAGTCCCTCGACAGGGAACTATGGCTACACCTTC; cdr3_aa: CASSPSTGNYGYTF
d_call: NA; v_call: TRBV29-1; clone_size: few; j_call: TRBJ2-3; cdr3_nt: TGCAGCGTTAGTACTGCGAGGGATACGCAGTATTTT; cdr3_aa: CSVSTARDTQYF
d_call: TRBD2; v_call: TRBV5-3; clone_size: NA; j_call: TRBJ2-1; cdr3_nt: TGTGCCAGAAGGTCGGGACTAGCGGTTTACAATGAGCAGTTCTTC; cdr3_aa: CARRSGLAVYNEQFF
d_call: NA; v_call: TRBV28; clone_size: NA; j_call: TRBJ1-1; cdr3_nt: TGTGCCAGCAGTTTAGGAGGGCTGAAGAACACTGAAGCTTTCTTT; cdr3_aa: CASSLGGLKNTEAFF
d_call: NA; v_call: TRBV6-5; clone_size: medium-sized; j_call: TRBJ2-7; cdr3_nt: TGTGCCAGCAGTTACTCTGCCACGCGCGGCGAGCAGTACTTC; cdr3_aa: CASSYSATRGEQYF
d_call: TRBD1; v_call: TRBV6-6; clone_size: NA; j_call: TRBJ2-3; cdr3_nt: TGTGCCAGTGCCCCAATAGGGGGCGCGGGTACGCAGTATTTT; cdr3_aa: CASAPIGGAGTQYF
d_call: NA; v_call: TRBV9; clone_size: NA; j_call: TRBJ2-5; cdr3_nt: TGTGCCAGCAGCGTAGTCCTCGGAGAGACCCAGTACTTC; cdr3_aa: CASSVVLGETQYF
d_call: TRBD2; v_call: TRBV28; clone_size: NA; j_call: TRBJ2-7; cdr3_nt: TGTGCCAGCCGGGCGGGAGAAGTCACCTACGAGCAGTACTTC; cdr3_aa: CASRAGEVTYEQYF
d_call: TRBD2; v_call: TRBV30; clone_size: NA; j_call: TRBJ2-1; cdr3_nt: TGTGCCTGGAGTGGATTAGCGGGAGGGGAGTTCTTC; cdr3_aa: CAWSGLAGGEFF
d_call: TRBD2; v_call: TRBV7-2; clone_size: NA; j_call: TRBJ2-7; cdr3_nt: TGTGCCAGCAGCTCCCGGACTAGCGGGTATAGTAGCTCCTACGAGCAGTACTTC; cdr3_aa: CASSSRTSGYSSSYEQYF
d_call: NA; v_call: TRBV7-9; clone_size: once; j_call: TRBJ2-2; cdr3_nt: TGTGCCAGCAGCTTAGCGGGGCCGTCGGCCGGGGAGCTGTTTTTT; cdr3_aa: CASSLAGPSAGELFF
d_call: NA; v_call: TRBV5-1; clone_size: NA; j_call: TRBJ1-3; cdr3_nt: TGCGCCAGCAGCGGGTCGGGAGGGGCTGGAAACACCATATATTTT; cdr3_aa: CASSGSGGAGNTIYF
d_call: TRBD2; v_call: TRBV5-6; clone_size: NA; j_call: TRBJ2-7; cdr3_nt: TGTGCCAGCAGCCATCTAGCGGAGACCTACGAGCAGTACTTC; cdr3_aa: CASSHLAETYEQYF
d_call: NA; v_call: TRBV30; clone_size: NA; j_call: TRBJ2-7; cdr3_nt: TGTGCCTGGAGTGATGGGGGGAAGGGGACGTCCTACGAGCAGTACTTC; cdr3_aa: CAWSDGGKGTSYEQYF
d_call: TRBD1; v_call: TRBV6-5; clone_size: few; j_call: TRBJ2-6; cdr3_nt: TGTGCCAGCAGCCAGACAGGGACTGGGGCCAACGTCCTGACTTTC; cdr3_aa: CASSQTGTGANVLTF
d_call: TRBD1; v_call: TRBV2; clone_size: NA; j_call: TRBJ1-2; cdr3_nt: TGTGCCAGCAGAAACTCCGGACAGGGGGCGTACTATGGCTACACCTTC; cdr3_aa: CASRNSGQGAYYGYTF
d_call: NA; v_call: TRBV30; clone_size: few; j_call: TRBJ2-5; cdr3_nt: TGTGCCTGGAGTGTACGAGGGGAGACCCAGTACTTC; cdr3_aa: CAWSVRGETQYF
d_call: TRBD1; v_call: TRBV10-2; clone_size: NA; j_call: TRBJ1-2; cdr3_nt: TGCGCCAGCAGGGGGACAGGGGGCCTCCCCTATGGCTACACCTTC; cdr3_aa: CASRGTGGLPYGYTF
d_call: NA; v_call: TRBV6-6; clone_size: NA; j_call: TRBJ2-1; cdr3_nt: TGTGCCAGCAGCTCCCCGGGCAGGGGGGCTTGGAATGAGCAGTTCTTC; cdr3_aa: CASSSPGRGAWNEQFF
d_call: TRBD2; v_call: TRBV5-1; clone_size: NA; j_call: TRBJ2-6; cdr3_nt: TGCGCCAGCAGCCGAGAAGGACTAGCGGGAATTGGGGCCAACGTCCTGACTTTC; cdr3_aa: CASSREGLAGIGANVLTF
d_call: NA; v_call: TRBV7-9; clone_size: few; j_call: TRBJ1-2; cdr3_nt: TGTGCCAGCAGCTTATCCGCAGGGGAGGGTGGCTACACCTTC; cdr3_aa: CASSLSAGEGGYTF
d_call: NA; v_call: TRBV29-1; clone_size: NA; j_call: TRBJ2-7; cdr3_nt: TGCAGCGTTGTGGGGGGGGCCACCTACGAGCAGTACTTC; cdr3_aa: CSVVGGATYEQYF
d_call: NA; v_call: TRBV7-3; clone_size: NA; j_call: TRBJ2-2; cdr3_nt: TGTGCCAGCAGCTCCGGGGGGGAGCTGTTTTTT; cdr3_aa: CASSSGGELFF
d_call: TRBD1; v_call: TRBV7-2; clone_size: NA; j_call: TRBJ2-7; cdr3_nt: TGTGCCAGCAGCCAGCGGACAGGAGGATCCTACGAGCAGTACTTC; cdr3_aa: CASSQRTGGSYEQYF
d_call: NA; v_call: TRBV6-5; clone_size: NA; j_call: TRBJ2-2; cdr3_nt: TGTGCCAGCAGTTACTCGGGGGGCACCGGGGAGCTGTTTTTT; cdr3_aa: CASSYSGGTGELFF
d_call: NA; v_call: TRBV6-6; clone_size: NA; j_call: TRBJ2-5; cdr3_nt: TGTGCCAGCAGGGGGCGGGGCGGAGAGACCCAGTACTTC; cdr3_aa: CASRGRGGETQYF
d_call: NA; v_call: TRBV7-9; clone_size: NA; j_call: TRBJ2-7; cdr3_nt: TGTGCCAGCACCGGGGGGCCGTCCTACGAGCAGTACTTC; cdr3_aa: CASTGGPSYEQYF
d_call: TRBD1; v_call: TRBV6-5; clone_size: NA; j_call: TRBJ1-2; cdr3_nt: TGTGCCAGCAGCCCGGGACAGGGCTTTGGCTACACCTTC; cdr3_aa: CASSPGQGFGYTF
d_call: TRBD1; v_call: TRBV6-1; clone_size: few; j_call: TRBJ1-1; cdr3_nt: TGTGCCAGCAGTGTAAACCAGGGGGCCCTAGGTGAAGCTTTCTTT; cdr3_aa: CASSVNQGALGEAFF
d_call: NA; v_call: TRBV27; clone_size: few; j_call: TRBJ2-6; cdr3_nt: TGTGCCAGCAGTTTAACGGGGGTCTCTGGGGCCAACGTCCTGACTTTC; cdr3_aa: CASSLTGVSGANVLTF
d_call: TRBD2; v_call: TRBV28; clone_size: NA; j_call: TRBJ2-7; cdr3_nt: TGTGCCAGCAGGAGTAGCGGGGCCCTCTACGAGCAGTACTTC; cdr3_aa: CASRSSGALYEQYF
d_call: NA; v_call: TRBV5-4; clone_size: NA; j_call: TRBJ1-1; cdr3_nt: TGTGCCAGCAGCTTGGCCTTATCGGGGTCGAACACTGAAGCTTTCTTT; cdr3_aa: CASSLALSGSNTEAFF
d_call: TRBD2; v_call: TRBV19; clone_size: NA; j_call: TRBJ2-7; cdr3_nt: TGTGCCAGTAGTATAGGTGGGGGACTAGCGGGACCCTACGAGCAGTACTTC; cdr3_aa: CASSIGGGLAGPYEQYF
d_call: TRBD1; v_call: TRBV7-2; clone_size: NA; j_call: TRBJ2-5; cdr3_nt: TGTGCCAGCAGCTTACAGACAGGGGGAACCCAGTACTTC; cdr3_aa: CASSLQTGGTQYF
d_call: NA; v_call: TRBV20-1; clone_size: NA; j_call: TRBJ2-3; cdr3_nt: TGCAGTGCTTCCGTATCGGATACGCAGTATTTT; cdr3_aa: CSASVSDTQYF
d_call: TRBD1; v_call: TRBV25-1; clone_size: NA; j_call: TRBJ1-3; cdr3_nt: TGTGCCAGCAGTGAATATCCCCCGACAGGGGCCTCTGGAAACACCATATATTTT; cdr3_aa: CASSEYPPTGASGNTIYF
d_call: TRBD2; v_call: TRBV27; clone_size: NA; j_call: TRBJ2-7; cdr3_nt: TGTGCCAGCGCGGGGGGGGTTACCTACGAGCAGTACTTC; cdr3_aa: CASAGGVTYEQYF
d_call: NA; v_call: TRBV6-5; clone_size: NA; j_call: TRBJ1-2; cdr3_nt: TGTGCCAGCAGTTACTCAGCCAGGACTAACTATGGCTACACCTTC; cdr3_aa: CASSYSARTNYGYTF
d_call: NA; v_call: TRBV2; clone_size: NA; j_call: TRBJ1-4; cdr3_nt: TGTGCCAGCTCCCGCAGGGGAGGGGCTTTTTACGAAAAACTGTTTTTT; cdr3_aa: CASSRRGGAFYEKLFF
d_call: TRBD1; v_call: TRBV27; clone_size: NA; j_call: TRBJ1-5; cdr3_nt: TGTGCCAGCAGTTTAATAGGGGGCGGGCAGCCCCAGCATTTT; cdr3_aa: CASSLIGGGQPQHF